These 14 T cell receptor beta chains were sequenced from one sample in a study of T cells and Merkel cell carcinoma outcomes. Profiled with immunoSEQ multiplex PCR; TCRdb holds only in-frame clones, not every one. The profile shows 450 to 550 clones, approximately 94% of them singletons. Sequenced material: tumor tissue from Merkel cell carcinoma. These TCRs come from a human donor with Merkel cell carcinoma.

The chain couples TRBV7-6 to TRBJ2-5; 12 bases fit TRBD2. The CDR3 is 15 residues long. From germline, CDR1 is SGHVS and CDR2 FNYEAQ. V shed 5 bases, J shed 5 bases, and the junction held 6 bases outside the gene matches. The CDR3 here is CASSPRTSGAETQYF. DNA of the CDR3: TGTGCCAGCAGCCCTCGGACTAGCGGGGCGGAGACCCAGTACTTC.

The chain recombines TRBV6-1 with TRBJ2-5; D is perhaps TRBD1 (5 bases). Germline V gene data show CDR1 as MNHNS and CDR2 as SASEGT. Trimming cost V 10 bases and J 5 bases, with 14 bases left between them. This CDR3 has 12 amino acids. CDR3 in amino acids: CATNQGRETQYF. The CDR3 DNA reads TGTGCCACTAATCAGGGTCGCGAGACCCAGTACTTC.

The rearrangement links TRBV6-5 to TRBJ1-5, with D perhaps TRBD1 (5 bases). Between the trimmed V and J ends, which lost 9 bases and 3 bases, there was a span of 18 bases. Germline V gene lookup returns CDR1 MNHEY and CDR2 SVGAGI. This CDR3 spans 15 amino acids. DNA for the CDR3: TGTGCCAGTCGGCCGGGTCGGGACGACAATCAGCCCCAGCATTTT. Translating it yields CASRPGRDDNQPQHF.

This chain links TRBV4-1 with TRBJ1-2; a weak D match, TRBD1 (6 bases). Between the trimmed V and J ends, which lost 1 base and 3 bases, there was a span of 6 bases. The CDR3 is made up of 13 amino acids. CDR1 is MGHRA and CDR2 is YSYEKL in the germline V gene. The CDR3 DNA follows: TGCGCCAGCAGCCAAGGGACAGACTATGGCTACACCTTC. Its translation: CASSQGTDYGYTF.

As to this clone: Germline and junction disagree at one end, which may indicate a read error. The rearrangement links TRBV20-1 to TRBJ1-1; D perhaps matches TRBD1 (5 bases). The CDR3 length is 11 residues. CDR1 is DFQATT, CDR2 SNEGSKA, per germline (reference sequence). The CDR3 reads CSARGERGMGF. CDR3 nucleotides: TGCAGTGCTAGAGGAGAGAGGGGCATGGGATTT.

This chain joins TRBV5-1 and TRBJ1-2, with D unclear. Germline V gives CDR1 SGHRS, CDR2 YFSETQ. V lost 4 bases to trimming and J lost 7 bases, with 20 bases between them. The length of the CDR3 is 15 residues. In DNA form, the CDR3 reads TGCGCCAGCAGCCTAGAGGGCCCGTCTTCGCGTGGCTACACCTTC. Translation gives CASSLEGPSSRGYTF.

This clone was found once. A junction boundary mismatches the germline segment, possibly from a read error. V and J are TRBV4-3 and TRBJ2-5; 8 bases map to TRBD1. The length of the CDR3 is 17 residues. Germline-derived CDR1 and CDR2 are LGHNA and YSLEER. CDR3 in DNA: TGCGCCAGCAGCCAAGATAGCACGGACAGGGTCCAAAAGACCCAGTACTTC. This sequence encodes CASSQDSTDRVQKTQYF.

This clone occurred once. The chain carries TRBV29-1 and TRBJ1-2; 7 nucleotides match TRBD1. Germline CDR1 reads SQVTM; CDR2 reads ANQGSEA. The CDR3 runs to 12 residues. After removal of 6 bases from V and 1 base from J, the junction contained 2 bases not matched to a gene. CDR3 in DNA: TGCAGCGTAGACAGGGTTAACTATGGCTACACCTTC. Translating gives CSVDRVNYGYTF.

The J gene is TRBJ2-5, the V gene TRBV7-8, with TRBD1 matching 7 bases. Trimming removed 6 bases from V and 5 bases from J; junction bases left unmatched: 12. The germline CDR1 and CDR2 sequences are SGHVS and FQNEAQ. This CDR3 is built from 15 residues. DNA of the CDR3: TGTGCCAGCAGGGTCCTGGCGACAGGGATTGAGACCCAGTACTTC. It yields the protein CASRVLATGIETQYF.

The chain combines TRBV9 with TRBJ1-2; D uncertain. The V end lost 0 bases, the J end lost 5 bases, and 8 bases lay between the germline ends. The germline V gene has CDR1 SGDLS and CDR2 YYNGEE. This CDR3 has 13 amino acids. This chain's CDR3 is CASSVDGIYGYTF. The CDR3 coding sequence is TGTGCCAGCAGCGTAGACGGGATTTATGGCTACACCTTC.

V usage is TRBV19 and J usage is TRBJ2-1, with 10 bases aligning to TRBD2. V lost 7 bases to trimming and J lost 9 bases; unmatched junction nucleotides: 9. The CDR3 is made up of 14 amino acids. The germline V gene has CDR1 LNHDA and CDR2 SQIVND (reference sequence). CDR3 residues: CASKELAGVGEQFF. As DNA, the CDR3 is TGTGCCAGTAAGGAGCTAGCGGGGGTGGGTGAGCAGTTCTTC.

The chain's CDR3 is CTSSPSSGRAEDEQFF. As DNA, the CDR3 is TGTACCAGCAGCCCGTCTAGCGGGAGGGCCGAGGATGAGCAGTTCTTC. The J gene is TRBJ2-1, the V gene TRBV7-2; 12 bases match TRBD2. This CDR3 has 16 amino acids. The germline gives CDR1 SGHTA, CDR2 FQGNSA. Trimming took 5 bases from V and 8 from J; bases not matched to a gene: 10.

The CDR3 spells CASRQVPWSSTEAFF. The CDR3 DNA reads as TGTGCCAGCCGACAGGTTCCCTGGAGTAGCACTGAAGCTTTCTTT. This rearrangement joins TRBV6-1 to TRBJ1-1; D may be TRBD1 (6 bases). V was shortened by 8 bases and J by 4 bases, with 20 bases between the two germline ends. The CDR3 is made up of 15 amino acids. The germline gives CDR1 MNHNS, CDR2 SASEGT.

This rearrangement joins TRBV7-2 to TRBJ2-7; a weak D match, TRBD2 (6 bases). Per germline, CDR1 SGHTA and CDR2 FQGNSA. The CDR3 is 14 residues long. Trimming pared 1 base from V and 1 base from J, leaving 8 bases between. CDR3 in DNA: TGTGCCAGCAGCTTAGGGGGGACTTCCTACGAGCAGTACTTC. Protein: CASSLGGTSYEQYF.